This T cell receptor beta chain derives from a study of shared clonotypes between healthy human individuals. V lost 7 bases, J lost 9 bases, and 3 bases stayed unmatched. Germline V gene data show CDR1 as SNHLY and CDR2 as FYNNEI. This CDR3 spans 11 amino acids. Libraries were prepared by immunoSEQ multiplex PCR; TCRdb keeps only in-frame clonotypes and omits some of them. Of 2 million to 3 million clones in the sample, approximately 93% are singletons; the top ten hold about 0.34%. Only a few counts were recorded for this clone. Sample: naive CD4+ T cells from PBMCs. Subset specified: CD45RA+ positively selected. The sequence was obtained from a man aged 18 to 29 in good health. Some clones in this sample may be carry-over from other donors' samples. The J gene is TRBJ1-5, the V gene TRBV2, with 7 nucleotides matching TRBD1. The CDR3 DNA follows: TGTGCCAGCATGGGACAGCCGCCCCAGCATTTT. It is translated as CASMGQPPQHF.